This entry lists 5 T cell receptor beta chains sequenced from one sample in a study of cytomegalovirus exposure and HLA in healthy donors. PCR primers comprised 60 Vbeta and 13 Jbeta primers. Generated by immunoSEQ multiplex PCR, the TCRdb table keeps only in-frame clones and is missing some. The sample has 35,000 to 50,000 clones, more than 45% seen once. Sequencing was carried out using PBMCs. Receptors were obtained from a man aged 60 to 75 in good health and CMV-seronegative.

The V and J genes are TRBV29-1 and TRBJ1-4, with 10 bases aligning to TRBD1. This CDR3 contains 18 residues. Germline V gives CDR1 SQVTM, CDR2 ANQGSEA. After removal of 0 bases from V and 0 bases from J, the junction contained 7 bases not matched to a gene. The CDR3 reads CSVEEPGQGFSTNEKLFF. The CDR3 region has the DNA TGCAGCGTTGAAGAGCCGGGACAGGGGTTTTCAACTAATGAAAAACTGTTTTTT.

The chain is built from TRBV28 and TRBJ1-5, with 10 bases that match TRBD1. The CDR3 sequence is 15 residues long. CDR1 and CDR2 (germline): MDHEN, SYDVKM. Trimming removed 6 bases from V and 5 bases from J; junction bases left unmatched: 7. The CDR3 sequence is CASRPTGGGHQPQHF. CDR3 in DNA: TGTGCCAGCAGACCGACAGGGGGCGGACATCAGCCCCAGCATTTT. The complete variable domain, with remaining parts taken from reference TRBV28 and TRBJ1-5, reads DVKVTQSSRYLVKRTGEKVFLECVQDMDHENMFWYRQDPGLGLRLIYFSYDVKMKEKGDIPEGYSVSREKKERFSLILESASTNQTSMYLCASRPTGGGHQPQHFGDGTRLSIL.

The chain carries TRBV28 and TRBJ2-4; possibly TRBD2 for D (7 bases). Germline lookup yields CDR1 MDHEN and CDR2 SYDVKM. V shed 2 bases and J shed 9 bases, with 14 bases lying between them. The CDR3 sequence is 14 residues long. For the CDR3, the DNA is TGTGCCAGCAGTTTAGGTCGGGGGGCAGCCATTCAGTACTTC. It codes for CASSLGRGAAIQYF.

Written as DNA, the CDR3 is TGTGCCAGCAGTCCGCTAGCGGGAGCGCCTAGCGAGCAGTACTTC. Amino acids: CASSPLAGAPSEQYF. This chain connects TRBV7-2 to TRBJ2-7; TRBD2 matches 10 bases. CDR1 and CDR2 (germline): SGHTA, FQGNSA. The CDR3 contains 15 residues. V lost 6 bases to trimming and J lost 6 bases; unmatched junction nucleotides: 11.

The chain combines TRBV10-3 with TRBJ2-7, with D possibly being TRBD1 (7 bases). The CDR3 spans 14 residues. Germline V gene sequence: CDR1 ENHRY, CDR2 SYGVKD. With 10 bases removed from V and 4 bases from J, the gap between germline ends came to 20 bases. CDR3 nucleotide sequence: TGTGCCACCACCGTTGGGCCAGGGGGGTACGAGCAGTACTTC. As protein: CATTVGPGGYEQYF.